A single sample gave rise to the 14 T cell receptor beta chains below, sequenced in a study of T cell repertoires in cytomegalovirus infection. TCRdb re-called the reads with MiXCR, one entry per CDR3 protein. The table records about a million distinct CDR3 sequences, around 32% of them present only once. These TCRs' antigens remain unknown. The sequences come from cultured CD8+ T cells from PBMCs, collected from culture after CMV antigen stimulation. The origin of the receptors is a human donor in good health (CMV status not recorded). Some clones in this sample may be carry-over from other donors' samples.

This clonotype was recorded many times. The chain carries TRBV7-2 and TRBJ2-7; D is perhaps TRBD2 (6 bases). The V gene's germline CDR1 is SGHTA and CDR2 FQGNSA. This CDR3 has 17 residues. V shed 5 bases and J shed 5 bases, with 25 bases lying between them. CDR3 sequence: CASSTTGTDSFADEQYF. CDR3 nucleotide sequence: TGTGCCAGCAGCACAACCGGGACTGACTCTTTCGCCGACGAGCAGTACTTC.

CDR3 nucleotides: TGTGCCAGCAGTAGCGCGGGACGAGGAGTTTCCTACGAGCAGTACGTC. Its protein is CASSSAGRGVSYEQYV. The chain is built from TRBV6-6 and TRBJ2-7; D possibly corresponds to TRBD2 (6 bases). The germline V gene encodes CDR1 MNHNY and CDR2 SVGAGI (reference sequence). Deletions cut 5 bases from V and 1 base from J, with 18 bases between. The CDR3 has 16 amino acids.

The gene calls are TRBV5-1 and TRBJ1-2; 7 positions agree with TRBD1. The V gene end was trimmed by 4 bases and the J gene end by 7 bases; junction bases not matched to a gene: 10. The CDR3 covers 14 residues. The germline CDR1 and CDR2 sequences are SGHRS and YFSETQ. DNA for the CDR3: TGCGCCAGCAGCCGTTTTGACAGGGCCTCTGGCTACACCTTC. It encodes CASSRFDRASGYTF.

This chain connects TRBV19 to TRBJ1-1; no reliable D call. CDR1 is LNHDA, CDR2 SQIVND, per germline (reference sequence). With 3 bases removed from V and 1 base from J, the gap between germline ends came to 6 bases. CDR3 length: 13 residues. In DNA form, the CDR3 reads TGTGCCAGTAGTATGTCGGAGAACACTGAAGCTTTCTTT. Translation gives CASSMSENTEAFF.

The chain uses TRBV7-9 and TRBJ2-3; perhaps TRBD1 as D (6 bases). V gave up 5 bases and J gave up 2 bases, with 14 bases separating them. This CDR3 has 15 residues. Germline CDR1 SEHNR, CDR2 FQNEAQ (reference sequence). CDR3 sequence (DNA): TGTGCCAGCAGCCCCGGGACATTCACCACAGATACGCAGTATTTT. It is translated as CASSPGTFTTDTQYF.

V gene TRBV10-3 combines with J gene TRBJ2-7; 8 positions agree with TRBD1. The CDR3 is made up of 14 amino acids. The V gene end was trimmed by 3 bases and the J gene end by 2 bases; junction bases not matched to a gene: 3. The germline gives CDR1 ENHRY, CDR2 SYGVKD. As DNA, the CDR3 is TGTGCCATCAGTGATAGGGGACAGGCCTACGAGCAGTACGTC. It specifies CAISDRGQAYEQYV.

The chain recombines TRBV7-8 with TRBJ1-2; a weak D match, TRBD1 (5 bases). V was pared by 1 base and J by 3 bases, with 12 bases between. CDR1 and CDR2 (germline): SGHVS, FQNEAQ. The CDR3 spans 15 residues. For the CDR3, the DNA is TGTGCCAGCAGCTTAGTGGGCCCGACAGACTATGGCTACACCTTC. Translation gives CASSLVGPTDYGYTF.

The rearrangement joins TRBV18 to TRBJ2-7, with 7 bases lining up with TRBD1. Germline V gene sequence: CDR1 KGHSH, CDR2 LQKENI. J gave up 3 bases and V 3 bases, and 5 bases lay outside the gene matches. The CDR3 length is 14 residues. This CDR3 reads CASSPTGDLYEQYV. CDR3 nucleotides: TGTGCCAGCTCACCCACAGGGGACCTCTACGAGCAGTACGTC.

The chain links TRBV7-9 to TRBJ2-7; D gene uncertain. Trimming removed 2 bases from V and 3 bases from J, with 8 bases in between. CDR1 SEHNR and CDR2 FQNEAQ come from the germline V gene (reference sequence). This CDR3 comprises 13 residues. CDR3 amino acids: CASSLLGNYEQYF. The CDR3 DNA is TGTGCCAGCAGCTTATTGGGTAACTACGAGCAGTACTTC.

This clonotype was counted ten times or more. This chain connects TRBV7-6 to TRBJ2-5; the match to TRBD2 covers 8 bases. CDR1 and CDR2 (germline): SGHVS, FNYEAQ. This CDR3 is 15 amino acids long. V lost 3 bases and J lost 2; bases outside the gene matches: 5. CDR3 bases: TGTGCCAGCAGCTTCCAGCGGGGGAGGCAAGAGACCCAGTACTTC. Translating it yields CASSFQRGRQETQYF.

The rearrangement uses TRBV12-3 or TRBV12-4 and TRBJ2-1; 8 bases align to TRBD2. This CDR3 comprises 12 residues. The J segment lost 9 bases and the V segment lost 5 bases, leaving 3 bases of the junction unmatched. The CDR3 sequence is CASSPLAGEQFF. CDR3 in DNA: TGTGCCAGCAGTCCGCTAGCGGGTGAGCAGTTCTTC.

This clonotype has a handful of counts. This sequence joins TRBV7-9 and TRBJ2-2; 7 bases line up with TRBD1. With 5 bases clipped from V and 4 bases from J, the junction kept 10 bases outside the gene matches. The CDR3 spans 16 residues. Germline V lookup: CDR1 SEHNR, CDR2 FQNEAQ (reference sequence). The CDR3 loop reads CASSSSTGLSTGELFF. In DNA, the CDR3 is TGTGCCAGCAGCAGCTCGACAGGGTTGAGCACCGGGGAGCTGTTTTTT.

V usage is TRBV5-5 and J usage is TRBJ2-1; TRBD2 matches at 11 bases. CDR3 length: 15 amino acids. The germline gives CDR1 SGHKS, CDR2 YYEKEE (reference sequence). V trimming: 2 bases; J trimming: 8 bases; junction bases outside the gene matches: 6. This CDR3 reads CASSFLSGGGYEQFF. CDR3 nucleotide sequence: TGTGCCAGCAGCTTCCTTAGCGGGGGGGGCTATGAGCAGTTCTTC.

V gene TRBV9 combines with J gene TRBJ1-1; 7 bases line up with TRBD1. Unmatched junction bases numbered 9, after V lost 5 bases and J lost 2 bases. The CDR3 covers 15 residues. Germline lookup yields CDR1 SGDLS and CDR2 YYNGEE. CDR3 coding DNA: TGTGCCAGCAGGGACAGCGGAGGGGGCAACACTGAAGCTTTCTTT. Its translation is CASRDSGGGNTEAFF.